This entry describes one TCR beta chain. The CDR3 is 16 residues long. Germline CDR1 is LGHNA and CDR2 is YNFKEQ. J was trimmed by 0 bases and V by 1 base; bases with no gene match: 6. The data were obtained in a study of control samples from healthy donors and cancer patients. Libraries were prepared by immunoSEQ multiplex PCR; TCRdb keeps only in-frame clonotypes and omits some of them. This sample has about 180,000 clones; around nine tenths occur once, and the top ten carry about 1.4%. The rearrangement uses TRBV4-2 and TRBJ2-7, with 7 positions matching TRBD2. This TCR was sampled from a man aged 30 to 45 in good health. The sample comprised blood. In DNA, the CDR3 is TGTGCCAGCAGCCAAGTTTCCAGCGGGGTCTCCTACGAGCAGTACTTC. It specifies CASSQVSSGVSYEQYF.